One and the same sample provided the 18 T cell receptor beta chains below, sequenced in a study of blood T cell repertoires in COVID-19. Using immunoSEQ multiplex PCR, the repertoire was profiled, and TCRdb retains in-frame clones only, with some absent. The table has 300,000 or so clones, 70% to 90% seen once. The sequencing input was PBMCs or T cells enriched from blood (not recorded which). Source of these receptors: a woman between 18 and 30 years old who had recovered from COVID-19.

This clone occurred a few times. The chain uses TRBV5-1 and TRBJ1-1, with D tentatively TRBD1 (6 bases). Trimming took off 4 bases at V and 3 bases at J, with 10 bases between the two ends. This CDR3 has 13 residues. The V gene's germline CDR1 is SGHRS and CDR2 YFSETQ. The CDR3 nucleotides are TGCGCCAGCAGCGTGCAGGGGCACACTGAAGCTTTCTTT. It yields the protein CASSVQGHTEAFF.

The V call is TRBV2, the J call TRBJ1-2, with 9 bases that match TRBD1. Germline assignment: CDR1 SNHLY and CDR2 FYNNEI. The CDR3 runs 14 residues. J was trimmed by 1 base and V by 6 bases; bases with no gene match: 3. CDR3 coding DNA: TGTGCCAGCAGACAGGGGGCACATAACTATGGCTACACCTTC. Translation: CASRQGAHNYGYTF. The full variable domain, its missing parts supplied by reference TRBV2 and TRBJ1-2, is EPEVTQTPSHQVTQMGQEVILRCVPISNHLYFYWYRQILGQKVEFLVSFYNNEISEKSEIFDDQFSVERPDGSNFTLKIRSTKLEDSAMYFCASRQGAHNYGYTFGSGTRLTVV.

Comments on this clone: In the same sample, other DNA sequences code for this CDR3. The rearrangement links TRBV19 to TRBJ1-1, with 8 bases that match TRBD1. CDR3 length: 14 residues. Germline CDR1 LNHDA, CDR2 SQIVND (reference sequence). The trim removed 6 bases at V and 0 bases at J, leaving 3 bases unmatched. The CDR3 nucleotides read TGTGCCAGTAGCATGGGACAGGTGAACACTGAAGCTTTCTTT. Amino acid sequence: CASSMGQVNTEAFF.

This clone has just one count. The chain uses TRBV24-1 and TRBJ2-1; 7 bases are shared with TRBD1. After removal of 3 bases from V and 2 bases from J, the junction contained 6 bases not matched to a gene. This CDR3 comprises 16 residues. Germline CDR1 and CDR2: KGHDR and SFDVKD. CDR3 DNA: TGTGCCACCAGTGATAAATGGGACAGCGCCTACAATGAGCAGTTCTTC. Translated: CATSDKWDSAYNEQFF.

The J gene is TRBJ1-4, the V gene TRBV5-6; TRBD1 is a possible D gene (6 bases). Germline lookup yields CDR1 SGHDT and CDR2 YYEEEE. V was pared by 3 bases and J by 3 bases, with 9 bases between. This CDR3 has 14 residues. This CDR3 reads CASSWTAPNEKLFF. Here the CDR3 DNA reads TGTGCCAGCAGCTGGACAGCACCTAATGAAAAACTGTTTTTT.

This rearrangement joins TRBV29-1 to TRBJ2-7; 12 bases agree with TRBD2. There are 14 residues in the CDR3. In germline, CDR1 is SQVTM, CDR2 ANQGSEA. V lost 7 bases to trimming and J lost 0 bases; unmatched junction nucleotides: 4. DNA of the CDR3: TGCAGCGGTCGGACTAGCGGGGCCTCCTACGAGCAGTACTTC. Translation gives CSGRTSGASYEQYF.

This rearrangement joins TRBV28 to TRBJ1-1; D might be TRBD1 (5 bases). CDR3 size: 14 residues. The germline V gene has CDR1 MDHEN and CDR2 SYDVKM. Trimming stripped 8 bases from V and 0 bases from J, with 13 bases between. Here the CDR3 DNA reads TGTGCCAGCGCTACAGGACGGTTGAACACTGAAGCTTTCTTT. This gives the protein CASATGRLNTEAFF.

This chain joins TRBV29-1 and TRBJ2-7; weak D call: TRBD1 (6 bases). V lost 4 bases to trimming and J lost 4 bases, with 17 bases between them. The CDR3 has 14 amino acids. The germline V gene encodes CDR1 SQVTM and CDR2 ANQGSEA. The CDR3: CSVVNSDRYYEQYF. CDR3 in DNA: TGCAGCGTTGTAAATTCGGACAGATATTACGAGCAGTACTTC.

The chain links TRBV7-2 to TRBJ2-1; D gene ambiguous. This CDR3 region has 17 residues. CDR1 and CDR2 (germline): SGHTA, FQGNSA. V was trimmed by 2 bases and J by 0 bases, leaving 14 bases between them. The CDR3 loop reads CASSLQPRASSYNEQFF. CDR3 DNA sequence: TGTGCCAGCAGCTTACAACCGCGTGCTAGCTCCTACAATGAGCAGTTCTTC.

This chain links TRBV30 with TRBJ1-5, with D tentatively TRBD1 (5 bases). V was shortened by 2 bases and J by 1 base, with 9 bases between the two germline ends. Germline CDR1 and CDR2: GTSNPN and SVGIG (reference sequence). The CDR3 loop spans 14 amino acids. The CDR3 DNA is TGTGCCTGGAGTCGGACACCGAGCAATCAGCCCCAGCATTTT. As protein: CAWSRTPSNQPQHF.

CDR3 DNA sequence: TGCGCCAGCAGTGATGCCGGGACAAGGCCTTCTAACTATGGCTACACCTTC. Encoded protein: CASSDAGTRPSNYGYTF. The V and J genes are TRBV10-2 and TRBJ1-2, with D maybe TRBD1 (6 bases). The CDR3 runs to 17 residues. V dropped 3 bases and J dropped 0 bases, with 17 bases sitting between them. CDR1 is WSHSY and CDR2 is SAAADI in the germline V gene.

CDR3 DNA sequence: TGTGCCAGCAGTTGGGACAGGGGGCGAGGTGAAGCTTTCTTT. Translated, it gives CASSWDRGRGEAFF. This sequence joins TRBV6-5 and TRBJ1-1, with 12 bases lining up with TRBD1. Germline V gene sequence: CDR1 MNHEY, CDR2 SVGAGI. The junction had 4 bases not matched to a gene; V was cut back by 4 bases and J by 7 bases. This CDR3 comprises 14 residues.

This chain joins TRBV6-5 and TRBJ1-5; no firm D call. Germline-derived CDR1 and CDR2 are MNHEY and SVGAGI. The length of the CDR3 is 14 residues. V lost 4 bases and J lost 3, with 10 bases in between. DNA of the CDR3: TGTGCCAGCAGTTCTGGGAGGGCCAATCAGCCCCAGCATTTT. This gives the protein CASSSGRANQPQHF.

V and J are TRBV7-3 and TRBJ2-3; 13 bases line up with TRBD2. The length of the CDR3 is 16 residues. Germline V CDR1 and CDR2: SGHTA, FQGTGA. The ends lost 5 bases at V and 6 bases at J; junction bases unmatched: 8. The CDR3 region has the DNA TGTGCCAGCAGCCCTACTAGCGGGGGGGCCATGGATACGCAGTATTTT. The encoded protein is CASSPTSGGAMDTQYF.

This chain uses TRBV27 with TRBJ1-1; 10 bases line up with TRBD1. Trimming took 5 bases from V and 4 from J; bases not matched to a gene: 7. In germline, CDR1 is MNHEY, CDR2 SMNVEV (reference sequence). CDR3 length equals 15 residues. CDR3 region: CASSGTDRGGTEAFF. Written as DNA, the CDR3 is TGTGCCAGCAGTGGAACGGACAGGGGGGGCACTGAAGCTTTCTTT.

The chain joins TRBV6-6 to TRBJ1-2; perhaps TRBD1 as D (5 bases). Between the trimmed V and J ends, which lost 0 bases and 5 bases, there was a span of 10 bases. Germline values: CDR1 MNHNY, CDR2 SVGAGI (reference sequence). The CDR3 is 14 residues long. The CDR3 here is CASSYSQGGYGYTF. CDR3 nucleotide sequence: TGTGCCAGCAGTTACTCGCAGGGAGGGTATGGCTACACCTTC.

This sequence joins TRBV5-1 and TRBJ1-1; D gene uncertain. Trimming took off 0 bases at V and 1 base at J, with 4 bases between the two ends. This CDR3 is 13 amino acids long. Germline CDR1 and CDR2: SGHRS and YFSETQ. The chain's CDR3 is CASSLVWNTEAFF. The CDR3 region has the DNA TGCGCCAGCAGCTTGGTATGGAACACTGAAGCTTTCTTT.

This chain joins TRBV4-1 and TRBJ1-2; D not resolved. CDR1 is MGHRA and CDR2 is YSYEKL in the germline V gene. Trimming removed 1 base from V and 4 bases from J, with 10 bases in between. The CDR3 has 14 amino acids. In nucleotides, the CDR3 is TGCGCCAGCAGCCAAGCTCCGGGGTTCTATGGCTACACCTTC. Its protein product is CASSQAPGFYGYTF.